This TCR beta chain was documented in a study of blood T cells in healthy people across ages. This clonotype turned up a few times. Antigen unknown. This CDR3 spans 15 amino acids. Germline CDR1 reads MNHEY; CDR2 reads SVGAGI. J gave up 5 bases and V 4 bases, and 7 bases lay outside the gene matches. General study findings and limits: Diversity estimated from one million T cells was considered an underestimate. Getting older went along with TCR beta diversity per million T cells dropping roughly linearly.

Sample-barcoded 5' priming and a J-beta primer mix drove a second PCR of roughly 7 to 11 cycles. Each cDNA molecule received a tag from a template-switch adaptor that had 12 random nucleotides. TCRdb passed the 5' RACE reads through MiXCR, listing each CDR3 protein once. The table lists about 1.8 million distinct CDR3 sequences, about 49% of them singletons, with around 2.1% in the top ten. The source material was blood. This TCR was recovered from a woman aged 35 to 49 in good health. The chain links TRBV6-5 to TRBJ2-1, with 8 bases that match TRBD2. The CDR3 bases are TGTGCCAGCAGTTCTCCGGGACTAGTCCACAATGAGCAGTTCTTC. It codes for CASSSPGLVHNEQFF.